Listed below are T cell receptor beta chains from one sample, sequenced in a study of post-analysis software for immune sequencing data. Via MiXCR, TCRdb re-called the PCR reads, giving one row per CDR3 protein. Among 750,000 to 950,000 distinct CDR3 sequences listed, about half were seen once. Sequencing was performed on blood. These receptor sequences come from a girl aged 5-17 years with multiple sclerosis. CDR3s include the opening cysteine and the closing phenylalanine or tryptophan. The D gene is left open where the match is weak. Clone size is shown for a subset of rows, as once, few, many or a class of expanded clone.

d_call: TRBD1; v_call: TRBV7-9; cdr3_length: 16; clone_size: few; j_call: TRBJ2-5; cdr3_aa: CASSSRDRATWETQYF; cdr3_nt: TGTGCCAGCAGCTCCCGGGACAGGGCGACATGGGAGACCCAGTACTTC
d_call: TRBD1; v_call: TRBV12-3/TRBV12-4; cdr3_length: 14; clone_size: -; j_call: TRBJ1-2; cdr3_aa: CASSDFQGALGYTF; cdr3_nt: TGTGCCAGCAGTGACTTCCAGGGGGCGTTGGGCTACACCTTC
d_call: -; v_call: TRBV3-1; cdr3_length: 11; clone_size: -; j_call: TRBJ1-5; cdr3_aa: CANLNRQPQHF; cdr3_nt: TGTGCCAACCTCAATAGGCAGCCCCAGCATTTT
d_call: TRBD1; v_call: TRBV27; cdr3_length: 14; clone_size: -; j_call: TRBJ1-2; cdr3_aa: CASSSTGLGYGYTF; cdr3_nt: TGTGCCAGCAGTTCGACAGGGCTAGGGTATGGCTACACCTTC
d_call: -; v_call: TRBV6-5; cdr3_length: 13; clone_size: many; j_call: TRBJ2-5; cdr3_aa: CASSPSGQETQYF; cdr3_nt: TGTGCCAGCAGTCCTAGTGGCCAAGAGACCCAGTACTTC
d_call: TRBD1; v_call: TRBV6-1; cdr3_length: 14; clone_size: -; j_call: TRBJ1-6; cdr3_aa: CASSEYRGGSPLHF; cdr3_nt: TGTGCCAGCAGTGAATACAGGGGGGGTTCACCCCTCCACTTT
d_call: -; v_call: TRBV7-2; cdr3_length: 16; clone_size: few; j_call: TRBJ2-7; cdr3_aa: CASSLDPLLGFYEQYF; cdr3_nt: TGTGCCAGCAGCTTAGACCCGCTTTTGGGTTTTTACGAGCAGTACTTC
d_call: TRBD1; v_call: TRBV20-1; cdr3_length: 12; clone_size: -; j_call: TRBJ2-7; cdr3_aa: CSVKGATYEQYF; cdr3_nt: TGCAGTGTTAAGGGGGCTACGTACGAGCAGTACTTC
d_call: -; v_call: TRBV7-2; cdr3_length: 15; clone_size: -; j_call: TRBJ2-5; cdr3_aa: CASSLNILVLKTQYF; cdr3_nt: TGTGCCAGCAGCTTAAATATCCTAGTCCTGAAGACCCAGTACTTC
d_call: -; v_call: TRBV6-1; cdr3_length: 14; clone_size: once; j_call: TRBJ1-1; cdr3_aa: CASRLDTADTEAFF; cdr3_nt: TGTGCCAGCAGATTGGACACGGCGGACACTGAAGCTTTCTTT
d_call: TRBD1; v_call: TRBV27; cdr3_length: 17; clone_size: -; j_call: TRBJ1-2; cdr3_aa: CASSDRRDSRLNYGYTF; cdr3_nt: TGTGCCAGCAGTGACCGCCGGGACAGCAGATTAAACTATGGCTACACCTTC
d_call: -; v_call: TRBV7-9; cdr3_length: 13; clone_size: -; j_call: TRBJ2-3; cdr3_aa: CASSLDTQDTQYF; cdr3_nt: TGTGCCAGCAGCTTAGATACGCAAGATACGCAGTATTTT